This T cell receptor beta chain was captured in a study of cytomegalovirus exposure and HLA in healthy donors. As for this clone: Its antigen is as yet unknown.

The study's findings and limits: Confirmation in vitro established that three CMV-associated chains were specific for CMV antigens. Several of the most significant clusters appeared linked to common viral pathogens, based on a later analysis. Further analysis, carried out later, found HLA-associated TCR beta chains more clonally expanded than equally common other chains. Cytomegalovirus-associated status was assigned to 164 TCR beta chains.

Vbeta (60) and Jbeta (13) primers were used in the PCR. Sequencing used immunoSEQ multiplex PCR; TCRdb keeps in-frame clones, though not all of them. This sample carries about 160,000 clones, around three quarters of them seen once, and the ten largest clones take roughly 2%. The sample consisted of PBMCs. This receptor was identified in a man aged 50 to 59 in good health and CMV-seropositive.

CDR3 in amino acids: CASSPGNGYTF. Written as DNA, the CDR3 is TGTGCCAGCAGCCCAGGGAATGGCTACACCTTC. The rearrangement links TRBV27 to TRBJ1-2; the D gene is possibly TRBD1 (5 bases). The CDR3 covers 11 residues. Trimming took off 6 bases at V and 6 bases at J, with 8 bases between the two ends. Germline V gene lookup returns CDR1 MNHEY and CDR2 SMNVEV (reference sequence).